Here is one T cell receptor (beta chain) with its context. Its cognate antigen is unknown. The source of the sample is a study of cytomegalovirus exposure and HLA in healthy donors. PCR employed 60 Vbeta and 13 Jbeta primers. Generated by immunoSEQ multiplex PCR, the TCRdb table keeps only in-frame clones and is missing some. The sample carries 100,000 to 150,000 clones, 60% to 85% recorded once. Study results and caveats: The authors later found HLA-associated TCR beta chains more clonally expanded than equally common others.

Trimming at V came to 4 bases and at J to 3 bases, leaving 8 bases not matched to a gene. CDR1 is SGHRS, CDR2 YFSETQ, per germline. The CDR3 has 15 residues. J is TRBJ1-1 and V is TRBV5-1, with 8 bases fitting TRBD1. Sequenced sample: PBMCs. The clonotype was recovered from a man aged 45 to 65 in good health and CMV-seronegative. The CDR3 DNA sequence: TGCGCCAGCAGCCCCCGACAGGGGTTGGACACTGAAGCTTTCTTT. Protein: CASSPRQGLDTEAFF. The variable domain in full, with the rest retrieved from reference TRBV5-1 and TRBJ1-1, is KAGVTQTPRYLIKTRGQQVTLSCSPISGHRSVSWYQQTPGQGLQFLFEYFSETQRNKGNFPGRFSGRQFSNSRSEMNVSTLELGDSALYLCASSPRQGLDTEAFFGQGTRLTVV.